Presented here are 17 T cell receptor beta chains from one specimen sequenced in a study of CD8+ T cells in alopecia areata. Extracted RNA was reverse transcribed into cDNA, the sequencing template. Sequenced by immunoSEQ multiplex PCR; TCRdb stores in-frame clones only, minus some. Of roughly 190,000 clones listed, roughly 60% are singletons. Treatment defined: oral pan-JAK inhibitor, 5-10 mg twice daily. The source was CD4+ T cells sorted from blood, collected at week 24, from a patient treated with tofacitinib. These receptors were obtained from a human donor with alopecia areata.

In this sample, this clone turned up a few times. J is TRBJ1-2 and V is TRBV15; D is ambiguous. The CDR3 has 13 amino acids. In germline, CDR1 is LNHNV, CDR2 YYDKDF (reference sequence). V lost 3 bases and J 2 bases, leaving 7 bases between the germline ends. The CDR3 DNA sequence: TGTGCCACCAGCAGCACCAGGAACTATGGCTACACCTTC. Protein product: CATSSTRNYGYTF.

V gene TRBV29-1 combines with J gene TRBJ2-3; D is possibly TRBD1 (5 bases). The CDR3 totals 13 residues. Trimming took off 4 bases at V and 4 bases at J, with 12 bases between the two ends. Germline V gene sequence: CDR1 SQVTM, CDR2 ANQGSEA. As DNA, the CDR3 is TGCAGCGTTGGGGCAGCACAGGCAGATACGCAGTATTTT. Protein: CSVGAAQADTQYF.

This chain uses TRBV13 with TRBJ2-5; the match to TRBD2 covers 10 bases. CDR1 is PRHDT, CDR2 FYEKMQ, per germline (reference sequence). The ends lost 5 bases at V and 4 bases at J; junction bases unmatched: 7. The CDR3 has 15 residues. CDR3 sequence reads: CASSRIAGGGETQYF. CDR3 nucleotide sequence: TGTGCCAGCAGCCGAATAGCGGGGGGCGGAGAGACCCAGTACTTC.

This clone was seen only a few times. This CDR3 is CASSSTGNQPQHF. CDR3 DNA: TGTGCCAGCAGCTCCACAGGGAATCAGCCCCAGCATTTT. This chain joins TRBV5-6 and TRBJ1-5; perhaps TRBD1 as D (6 bases). Trimming shortened V by 3 bases and J by 4 bases, and 8 bases separated the two germline ends. CDR1 is SGHDT, CDR2 YYEEEE, per germline. The CDR3 runs 13 residues.

This chain uses TRBV30 with TRBJ2-7, with D possibly being TRBD1 (5 bases). The length of the CDR3 is 13 residues. Germline V gives CDR1 GTSNPN, CDR2 SVGIG (reference sequence). Trimming stripped 5 bases from V and 7 bases from J, with 18 bases between. For the CDR3, the DNA is TGTGCCTGGGAAACGCTAGGGGCTGGGGAGCAGTACTTC. Its translation: CAWETLGAGEQYF. Complete variable domain (other parts from reference TRBV30 and TRBJ2-7): SQTIHQWPATLVQPVGSPLSLECTVEGTSNPNLYWYRQAAGRGLQLLFYSVGIGQISSEVPQNLSASRPQDRQFILSSKKLLLSDSGFYLCAWETLGAGEQYFGPGTRLTVT.

The chain recombines TRBV29-1 with TRBJ2-7; 9 positions match TRBD1. This CDR3 is built from 13 residues. With V trimmed by 1 base and J by 6 bases, 4 bases remained unmatched. The germline V gene encodes CDR1 SQVTM and CDR2 ANQGSEA. The CDR3 DNA is TGCAGCGTTGAAGGACAGGGGGTAGGCGAGCAGTACTTC. Protein sequence: CSVEGQGVGEQYF.

The chain links TRBV6-5 to TRBJ2-7; D is tentatively TRBD1 or TRBD2 (5 bases each). This CDR3 has 14 residues. Germline CDR1 and CDR2: MNHEY and SVGAGI. V shed 6 bases and J shed 12 bases, with 24 bases lying between them. CDR3 amino acids: CASRGLRYGTAVYF. The CDR3 nucleotides read TGTGCCAGCAGAGGCCTACGGTACGGGACGGCGGTGTACTTC.

The V and J genes are TRBV18 and TRBJ2-5; D is possibly TRBD1 (5 bases). Germline values: CDR1 KGHSH, CDR2 LQKENI. V lost 0 bases to trimming and J lost 2 bases, with 10 bases between them. CDR3 length: 15 residues. The CDR3 loop reads CASSPPAGAQETQYF. CDR3 in DNA: TGTGCCAGCTCACCACCAGCTGGGGCACAAGAGACCCAGTACTTC.

This clone was seen many times. The gene calls are TRBV7-2 and TRBJ1-5; D gene unclear. CDR3 length: 14 amino acids. Germline CDR1 SGHTA, CDR2 FQGNSA. Trimming shortened V by 5 bases and J by 2 bases, and 10 bases separated the two germline ends. The CDR3 region is CASSPGVRNQPQHF. The CDR3 bases are TGTGCCAGCAGCCCCGGGGTACGCAATCAGCCCCAGCATTTT.

In this sample, this clone turned up a few times. V and J are TRBV11-1 and TRBJ2-1; TRBD1 agrees at 7 bases. This CDR3 is built from 15 residues. The V segment lost 7 bases and the J segment 7 bases; nucleotides outside the gene matches: 13. The germline CDR1 and CDR2 sequences are SGHAT and FQDESV (reference sequence). The CDR3 region has the DNA TGTGCCAGCACCTCAAGGCGGACAGGAGTAAATGAGCAGTTCTTC. Residues: CASTSRRTGVNEQFF. Together with reference TRBV11-1 and TRBJ2-1, the CDR3 gives the full variable domain: EAEVAQSPRYKITEKSQAVAFWCDPISGHATLYWYRQILGQGPELLVQFQDESVVDDSQLPKDRFSAERLKGVDSTLKIQPAELGDSAMYLCASTSRRTGVNEQFFGPGTRLTVL.

The chain links TRBV5-1 to TRBJ1-1; D unclear. This CDR3 has 16 residues. Germline assignment: CDR1 SGHRS and CDR2 YFSETQ. Deletions cut 0 bases from V and 1 base from J, with 13 bases between. The CDR3 DNA follows: TGCGCCAGCAGCTTGGCCACGGGTGCGGGGAACACTGAAGCTTTCTTT. It codes for CASSLATGAGNTEAFF.

This chain uses TRBV30 with TRBJ1-1; the D is unclear. Germline values: CDR1 GTSNPN, CDR2 SVGIG (reference sequence). V was cut by 7 bases and J by 0 bases, with 12 bases left in between. CDR3 length: 13 amino acids. CDR3 in amino acids: CAFTNGMNTEAFF. CDR3 bases: TGTGCCTTCACGAACGGGATGAACACTGAAGCTTTCTTT.

The chain uses TRBV29-1 and TRBJ2-7; D unclear. The germline gives CDR1 SQVTM, CDR2 ANQGSEA. The length of the CDR3 is 15 residues. Trimming stripped 4 bases from V and 0 bases from J, with 16 bases between. The CDR3: CSVVVGRTYSYEQYF. CDR3 coding DNA: TGCAGCGTTGTGGTAGGTCGAACTTACTCCTACGAGCAGTACTTC.

V gene TRBV5-1 combines with J gene TRBJ2-7, with D tentatively TRBD2 (6 bases). V was pared by 5 bases and J by 9 bases, with 21 bases between. The germline CDR1 and CDR2 sequences are SGHRS and YFSETQ. The CDR3 has 14 amino acids. The chain's CDR3 is CASRPGTQSEGQYF. The CDR3 nucleotides are TGCGCCAGCAGGCCCGGGACTCAGTCCGAGGGGCAGTACTTC.

The chain carries TRBV7-2 and TRBJ2-3; 9 nucleotides match TRBD1. Trimming took 4 bases from V and 4 from J; bases not matched to a gene: 18. CDR1 is SGHTA, CDR2 FQGNSA, per germline. The CDR3 length is 19 residues. The CDR3 nucleotides are TGTGCCAGCAGCTACCAGGACAGGGGCCGGCGGGTATATGCAGATACGCAGTATTTT. This translates into CASSYQDRGRRVYADTQYF.

The chain couples TRBV19 to TRBJ2-2, with D unclear. The CDR3 length is 15 residues. Germline V gene data show CDR1 as LNHDA and CDR2 as SQIVND (reference sequence). V lost 1 base to trimming and J lost 1 base, with 7 bases between them. This CDR3 is CASSIVSVNTGELFF. In DNA, the CDR3 is TGTGCCAGTAGTATAGTTTCGGTGAACACCGGGGAGCTGTTTTTT.

DNA for the CDR3: TGTGCCTGGAGGGCCTCGAACACTGAAGCTTTCTTT. Translating gives CAWRASNTEAFF. The chain joins TRBV30 to TRBJ1-1; no clear D gene. This CDR3 region has 12 residues. V was cut by 3 bases and J by 1 base, with 6 bases left in between. The germline V gene encodes CDR1 GTSNPN and CDR2 SVGIG (reference sequence).